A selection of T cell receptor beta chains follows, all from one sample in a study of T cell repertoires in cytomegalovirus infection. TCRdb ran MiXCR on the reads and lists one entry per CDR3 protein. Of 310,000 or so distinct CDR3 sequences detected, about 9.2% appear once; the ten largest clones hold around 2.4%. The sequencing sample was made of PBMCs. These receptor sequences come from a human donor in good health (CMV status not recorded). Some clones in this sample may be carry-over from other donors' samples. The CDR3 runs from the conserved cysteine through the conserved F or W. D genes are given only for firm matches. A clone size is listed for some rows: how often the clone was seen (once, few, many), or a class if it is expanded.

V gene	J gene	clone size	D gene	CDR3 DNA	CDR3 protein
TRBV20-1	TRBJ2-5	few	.	TGCAGTGCTAGACAACAGGGCTCGGAGACCCAGTACTTC	CSARQQGSETQYF
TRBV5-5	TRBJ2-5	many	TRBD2	TGTGCCAGCAGCACCGGACTAGCGGCTCAAGAGACCCAGTACTTC	CASSTGLAAQETQYF
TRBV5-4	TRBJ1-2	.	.	TGTGCCAGCAGCTTCGGTCAACGGCCAGATGGCTACACCTTC	CASSFGQRPDGYTF
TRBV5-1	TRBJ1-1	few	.	TGCGCCAGCAGCTTGGAGCCAGGGCTGAGTGAAGCTTTCTTT	CASSLEPGLSEAFF
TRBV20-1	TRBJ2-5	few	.	TGCAGTGCTAGAGCTTCCTTGACCTCATTGAGGACCCAGTACTTC	CSARASLTSLRTQYF
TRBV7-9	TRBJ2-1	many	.	TGTGCCAGCAGCTTAGCTCTGGGGTCCTACAATGAGCAGTTCTTC	CASSLALGSYNEQFF
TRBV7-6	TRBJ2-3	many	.	TGTGCCAGCAGCTTAGTCCTCGACCCAAAGGGCACAGATACGCAGTATTTT	CASSLVLDPKGTDTQYF
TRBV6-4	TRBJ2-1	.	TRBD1	TGTGCCAGCAGTGACTCCGGGACAGCCTCCTACAATGAGCAGTTCTTC	CASSDSGTASYNEQFF
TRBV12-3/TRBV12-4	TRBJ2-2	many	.	TGTGCCAGCAGTGCAGGGTTTCCCGGGGAGCTGTTTTTT	CASSAGFPGELFF
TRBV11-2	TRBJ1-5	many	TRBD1	TGTGCCAGCAGCCCCTCGACAGGGTTCAGCAATCAGCCCCAGCATTTT	CASSPSTGFSNQPQHF
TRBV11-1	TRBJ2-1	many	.	TGTGCCAGCAGCTTAGAGAGAATGGACAAGGGCCCTCGGGTTGAGCAGTTCTTC	CASSLERMDKGPRVEQFF
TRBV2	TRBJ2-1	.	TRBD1	TGTGCCAGCACTCCTTGGGACAGAACTTACAATGAGCAGTTCTTC	CASTPWDRTYNEQFF
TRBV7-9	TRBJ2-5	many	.	TGTGCCAGCAGCGTCGGACTATCGGAGACCCAGTACTTC	CASSVGLSETQYF
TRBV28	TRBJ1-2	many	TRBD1	TGTGCCAGCAGTTTACCGGGACAGGGGGCGCGTGGCTACACCTTC	CASSLPGQGARGYTF
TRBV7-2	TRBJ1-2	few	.	TGTGCCAGCAGCGGCCGCTATGGCTACACCTTC	CASSGRYGYTF
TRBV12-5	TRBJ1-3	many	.	TGTGCTAGTGGTTTGGTTGAGGGTTGGTCGTCCTTTGGAAACACCATATATTTT	CASGLVEGWSSFGNTIYF
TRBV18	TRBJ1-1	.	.	TGTGCCAGCTCACCATCGATAGGAAACACTGAAGCTTTCTTT	CASSPSIGNTEAFF
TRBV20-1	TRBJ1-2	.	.	TGCAGTGCTAAAAAGGACAACACTAACTATGGCTACACCTTC	CSAKKDNTNYGYTF
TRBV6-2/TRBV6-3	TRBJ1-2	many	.	TGTGCCAGCATCGTGGGGGGCCAAGACTATGGCTACACCTTC	CASIVGGQDYGYTF
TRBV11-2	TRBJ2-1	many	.	TGTGCCAGCAGCCCAACTAGCCCATGGCAGTTCTTC	CASSPTSPWQFF
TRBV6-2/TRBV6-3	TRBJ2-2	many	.	TGTGCCAGCAGTTACCGGACGTCGAACACCGGGGAGCTGTTTTTT	CASSYRTSNTGELFF
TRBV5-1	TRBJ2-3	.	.	TGCGCCAGCAGCTCGCAGGTATCTAGCACAGATACGCAGTATTTT	CASSSQVSSTDTQYF
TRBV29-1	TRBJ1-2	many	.	TGCAGCGTTGAATTCCCCAGGGTCAATGGCTACACCTTC	CSVEFPRVNGYTF
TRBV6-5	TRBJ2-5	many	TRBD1	TGTGCCAGCGGACAGGGGGGGATAGAGACCCAGTACTTC	CASGQGGIETQYF
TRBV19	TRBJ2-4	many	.	TGTGCCAGTAAAGACAGTTCTCTAGCCAAAAACATTCAGTACTTC	CASKDSSLAKNIQYF
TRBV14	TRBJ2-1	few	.	TGTGCCAGCAGCCAAGTTGAGGGGGGGTTTTACAATGAGCAGTTCTTC	CASSQVEGGFYNEQFF
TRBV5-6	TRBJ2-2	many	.	TGTGCCAGCAGCTTGAGTTCCAAACCGACCGGGGAGCTGTTTTTT	CASSLSSKPTGELFF